Each of the 3 T cell receptor beta chains below was sequenced from the same sample in a study of Ad26.COV2.S vaccination and SARS-CoV-2 variants. The data were produced by immunoSEQ multiplex PCR, yet TCRdb's version contains in-frame clones alone and is incomplete. Among approximately 460,000 clones listed, about 88% were seen once. Treatment denoted: roughly 20 received Ad26.COV2.S at low or high dose, single or two shots; about 5 received placebo; per-sample allocation not given. Sampling happened 63 days after the first vaccine or placebo injection. The source material was peripheral blood, sampled in a trial of Ad26.COV2.S vaccine versus placebo. These receptors all stem from a person aged 18 to 65 who received the Ad26.COV2.S COVID-19 vaccine or a placebo.

The chain employs TRBV5-5 and TRBJ1-3; D uncertain. The V end lost 5 bases, the J end lost 0 bases, and 9 bases lay between the germline ends. CDR1 SGHKS and CDR2 YYEKEE come from the germline V gene (reference sequence). This CDR3 is built from 14 residues. The CDR3 is CASRSGVSGNTIYF. DNA of the CDR3: TGTGCCAGCAGATCCGGAGTCTCTGGAAACACCATATATTTT.

The CDR3 reads CASSSAGLTYEQYF. The CDR3 bases are TGTGCCAGCAGTTCCGCGGGACTAACCTACGAGCAGTACTTC. This chain connects TRBV28 to TRBJ2-7; 7 nucleotides line up with TRBD2. Germline V gives CDR1 MDHEN, CDR2 SYDVKM. Trimming at V came to 4 bases and at J to 2 bases, leaving 5 bases not matched to a gene. This CDR3 has 14 amino acids.

This clone has a handful of counts. The chain uses TRBV2 and TRBJ1-2, with a weak D call TRBD1 (5 bases). Trimming took off 3 bases at V and 4 bases at J, with 12 bases between the two ends. The CDR3 extends over 14 amino acids. The germline V gene has CDR1 SNHLY and CDR2 FYNNEI. The CDR3 DNA sequence: TGTGCCAGCAGTGACCAGGGTCCCACCTATGGCTACACCTTC. It yields the protein CASSDQGPTYGYTF.